This T cell receptor beta chain is drawn from a study of cytomegalovirus exposure and HLA in healthy donors. In the study overall: The Caucasian-associated ancestry cluster held under 90% of more than 350 genotyped donors. General study points: There was a cluster of highly shared sequence variants that was likely a sequencing artifact.

The PCR made use of 60 Vbeta and 13 Jbeta primers. Produced via immunoSEQ multiplex PCR; TCRdb's table is partial and in-frame only. This table holds over 100,000 clones, around 8.5% found once. This clone was seen more than once but under ten times. Its antigen is currently unknown. Trimming took off 0 bases at V and 2 bases at J, with 8 bases between the two ends. CDR1 and CDR2 from the germline V gene are SGHRS and YFSETQ. The CDR3 is 14 amino acids. The origin of this receptor is a man in his forties in good health and CMV-seronegative. Sequencing was done on a sample of PBMCs. The chain joins TRBV5-1 to TRBJ2-5; possible D gene TRBD1, 6 bases. The CDR3 nucleotides are TGCGCCAGCAGCTTGGGGACAGCACAAGAGACCCAGTACTTC. The encoded protein is CASSLGTAQETQYF.